Below, 8 T cell receptor beta chains from the same sample are listed, as sequenced in a study of cytomegalovirus exposure and HLA in healthy donors. PCR involved 60 Vbeta and 13 Jbeta primers. Sequencing used immunoSEQ multiplex PCR; TCRdb keeps in-frame clones, though not all of them. The table lists about 91,000 clones, about nine tenths of them singletons, with around a tenth in the top ten. The sample taken for sequencing was PBMCs. These receptors came from a man aged 25-45 years in good health and CMV-seropositive.

DNA for the CDR3: TGTGCCAGCAGCATGAATGAGAGGATCTACGAGCAGTACTTC. Amino acids: CASSMNERIYEQYF. V gene TRBV5-5 combines with J gene TRBJ2-7; the D is unclear. Per germline, CDR1 SGHKS and CDR2 YYEKEE (reference sequence). This CDR3 comprises 14 residues. V gave up 4 bases and J gave up 3 bases, with 14 bases separating them.

This clone was found once. The rearrangement uses TRBV27 and TRBJ2-7; 11 bases fit TRBD1. Trimming cost V 2 bases and J 4 bases; bases outside gene matches: 7. The CDR3 spans 16 residues. Germline V gene sequence: CDR1 MNHEY, CDR2 SMNVEV (reference sequence). CDR3 DNA: TGTGCCAGCAGTTTAGTAAGGACAGGGGGCAGGTACGAGCAGTACTTC. As protein: CASSLVRTGGRYEQYF.

V and J are TRBV11-1 and TRBJ2-1, with D perhaps TRBD2 (5 bases). Trimming cost V 5 bases and J 8 bases, with 10 bases left between them. The CDR3 totals 12 residues. Per germline, CDR1 SGHAT and CDR2 FQDESV (reference sequence). CDR3 coding DNA: TGTGCCAGCAGCCCGCGGACTGATGAGCAGTTCTTC. Translation: CASSPRTDEQFF.

The rearrangement joins TRBV5-1 to TRBJ2-1; 7 bases line up with TRBD1. CDR1 is SGHRS and CDR2 is YFSETQ in the germline V gene. The CDR3 covers 15 residues. J gave up 9 bases and V 0 bases, and 9 bases lay outside the gene matches. CDR3 residues: CASSLGGGAMGEQFF. The CDR3 nucleotides read TGCGCCAGCAGCTTGGGAGGGGGCGCAATGGGTGAGCAGTTCTTC. Drawing the rest from reference TRBV5-1 and TRBJ2-1, the complete variable domain is KAGVTQTPRYLIKTRGQQVTLSCSPISGHRSVSWYQQTPGQGLQFLFEYFSETQRNKGNFPGRFSGRQFSNSRSEMNVSTLELGDSALYLCASSLGGGAMGEQFFGPGTRLTVL.

The V and J genes are TRBV27 and TRBJ2-7, with 7 bases lining up with TRBD2. Germline V lookup: CDR1 MNHEY, CDR2 SMNVEV (reference sequence). V was clipped by 2 bases and J by 2 bases; unmatched bases: 9. CDR3 length equals 16 residues. CDR3 residues: CASSLKVAGDTYEQYF. CDR3 bases: TGTGCCAGCAGTTTAAAAGTCGCGGGAGACACCTACGAGCAGTACTTC.

The rearrangement links TRBV5-4 to TRBJ2-4; 13 positions match TRBD2. V shed 0 bases and J 7 bases; nucleotides not matched to a gene: 1. The CDR3 loop spans 15 amino acids. The germline CDR1 and CDR2 sequences are SGHNT and YYREEE (reference sequence). This CDR3 reads CASSLAGLAGNIQYF. The DNA for the CDR3 is TGTGCCAGCAGCTTGGCGGGACTAGCGGGGAACATTCAGTACTTC.

The chain is built from TRBV10-2 and TRBJ2-1; 8 bases match TRBD1. V lost 3 bases, J lost 2 bases, and 3 bases stayed unmatched. Germline V gene data show CDR1 as WSHSY and CDR2 as SAAADI. This CDR3 is 15 amino acids long. This CDR3 is CASSDWTGTYNEQFF. The DNA of the CDR3 is TGCGCCAGCAGTGATTGGACAGGGACCTACAATGAGCAGTTCTTC.

The rearrangement joins TRBV4-1 to TRBJ2-3, with TRBD1 matching 7 bases. The CDR3 is made up of 17 amino acids. Germline trimming cut 1 base from V and 6 bases from J; bases unmatched to any gene: 13. Germline loops: CDR1 MGHRA, CDR2 YSYEKL. Here the CDR3 reads CASSQVVSQGIRDTQYF. The CDR3 DNA is TGCGCCAGCAGCCAAGTTGTGTCACAGGGGATCCGCGATACGCAGTATTTT.